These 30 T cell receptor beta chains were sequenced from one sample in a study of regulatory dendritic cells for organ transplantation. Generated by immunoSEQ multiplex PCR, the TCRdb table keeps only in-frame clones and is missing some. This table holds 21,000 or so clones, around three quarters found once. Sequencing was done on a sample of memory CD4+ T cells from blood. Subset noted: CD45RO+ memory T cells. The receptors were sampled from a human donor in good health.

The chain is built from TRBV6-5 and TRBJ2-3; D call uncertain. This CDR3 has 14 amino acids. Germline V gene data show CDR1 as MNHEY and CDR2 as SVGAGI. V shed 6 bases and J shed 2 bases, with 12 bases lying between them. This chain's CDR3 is CASRVPLFTDTQYF. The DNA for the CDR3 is TGTGCCAGCAGGGTCCCACTTTTCACAGATACGCAGTATTTT.

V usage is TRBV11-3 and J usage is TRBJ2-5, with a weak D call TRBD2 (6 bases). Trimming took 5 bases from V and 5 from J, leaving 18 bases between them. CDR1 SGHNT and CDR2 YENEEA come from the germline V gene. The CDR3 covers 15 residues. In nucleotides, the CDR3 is TGTGCCAGCAGCCCCTCGGAAGGGAGGAGTGAGACCCAGTACTTC. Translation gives CASSPSEGRSETQYF. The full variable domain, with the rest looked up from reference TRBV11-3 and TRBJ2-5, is EAGVVQSPRYKIIEKKQPVAFWCNPISGHNTLYWYLQNLGQGPELLIRYENEEAVDDSQLPKDRFSAERLKGVDSTLKIQPAELGDSAVYLCASSPSEGRSETQYFGPGTRLLVL.

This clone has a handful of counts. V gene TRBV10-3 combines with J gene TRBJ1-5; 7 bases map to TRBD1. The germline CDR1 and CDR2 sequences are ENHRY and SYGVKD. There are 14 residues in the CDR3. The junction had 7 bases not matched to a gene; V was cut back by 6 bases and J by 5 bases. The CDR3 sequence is CAIRKQGKDQPQHF. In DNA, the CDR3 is TGTGCCATCAGAAAACAGGGGAAGGATCAGCCCCAGCATTTT.

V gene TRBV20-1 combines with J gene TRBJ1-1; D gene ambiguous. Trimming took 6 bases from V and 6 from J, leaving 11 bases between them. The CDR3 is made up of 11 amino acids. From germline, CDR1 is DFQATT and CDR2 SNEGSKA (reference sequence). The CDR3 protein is CSASRPPEAFF. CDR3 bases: TGCAGTGCCAGTCGTCCCCCTGAAGCTTTCTTT.

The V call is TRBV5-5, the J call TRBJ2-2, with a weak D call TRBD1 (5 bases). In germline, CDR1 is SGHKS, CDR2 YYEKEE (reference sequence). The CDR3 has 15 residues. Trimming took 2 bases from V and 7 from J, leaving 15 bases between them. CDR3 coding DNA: TGTGCCAGCAGCTTTCTAGGTGGGGCTGACGGGGAGCTGTTTTTT. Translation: CASSFLGGADGELFF.

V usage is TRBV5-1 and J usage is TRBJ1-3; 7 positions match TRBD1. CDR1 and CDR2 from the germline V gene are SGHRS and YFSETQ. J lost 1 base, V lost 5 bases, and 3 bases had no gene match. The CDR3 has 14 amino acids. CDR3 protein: CASREQGSGNTIYF. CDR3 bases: TGCGCCAGCAGGGAACAGGGGTCTGGAAACACCATATATTTT.

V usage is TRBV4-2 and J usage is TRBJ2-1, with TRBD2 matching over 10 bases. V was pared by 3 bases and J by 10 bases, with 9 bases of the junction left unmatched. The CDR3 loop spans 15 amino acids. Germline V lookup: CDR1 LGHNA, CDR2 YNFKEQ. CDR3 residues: CASSQVSGGMVEQFF. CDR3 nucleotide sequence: TGTGCCAGCAGCCAGGTTAGCGGGGGGATGGTGGAGCAGTTCTTC.

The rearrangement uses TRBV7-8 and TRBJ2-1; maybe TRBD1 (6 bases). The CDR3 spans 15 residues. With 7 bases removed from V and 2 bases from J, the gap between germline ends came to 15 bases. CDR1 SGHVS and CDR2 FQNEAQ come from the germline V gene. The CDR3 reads CASILNTGTYNEQFF. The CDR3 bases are TGTGCCAGCATACTCAATACAGGGACCTACAATGAGCAGTTCTTC.

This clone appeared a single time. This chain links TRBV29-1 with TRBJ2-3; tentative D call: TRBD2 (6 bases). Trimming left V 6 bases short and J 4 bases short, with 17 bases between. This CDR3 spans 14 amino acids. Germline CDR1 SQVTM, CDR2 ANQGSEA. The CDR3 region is CSVPDPGGADTQYF. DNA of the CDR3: TGCAGCGTCCCGGACCCCGGGGGAGCAGATACGCAGTATTTT.

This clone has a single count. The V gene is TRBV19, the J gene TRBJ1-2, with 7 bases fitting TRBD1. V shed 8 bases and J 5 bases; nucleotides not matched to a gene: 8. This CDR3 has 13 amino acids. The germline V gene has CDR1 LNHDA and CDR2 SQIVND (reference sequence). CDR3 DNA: TGTGCCAGTCCCACCCCAGGGGGATATGGCTACACCTTC. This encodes CASPTPGGYGYTF.

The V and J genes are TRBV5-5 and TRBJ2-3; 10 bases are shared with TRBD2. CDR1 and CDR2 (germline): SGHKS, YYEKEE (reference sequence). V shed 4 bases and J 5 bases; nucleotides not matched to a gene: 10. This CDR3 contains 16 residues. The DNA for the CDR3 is TGTGCCAGCAGCCCGCGCGGAGCGGGGGGGCAAGATACGCAGTATTTT. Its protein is CASSPRGAGGQDTQYF.

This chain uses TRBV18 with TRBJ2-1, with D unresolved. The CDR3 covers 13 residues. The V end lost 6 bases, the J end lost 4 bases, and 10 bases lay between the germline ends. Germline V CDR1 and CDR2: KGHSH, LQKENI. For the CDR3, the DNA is TGTGCCAGCTCGCAGGTTAGGTACAATGAGCAGTTCTTC. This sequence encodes CASSQVRYNEQFF.

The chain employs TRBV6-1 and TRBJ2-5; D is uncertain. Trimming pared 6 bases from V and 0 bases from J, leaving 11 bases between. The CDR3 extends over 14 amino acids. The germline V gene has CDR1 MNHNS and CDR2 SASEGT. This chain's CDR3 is CASRLDGYQETQYF. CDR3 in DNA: TGTGCCAGCAGACTCGACGGGTACCAAGAGACCCAGTACTTC.

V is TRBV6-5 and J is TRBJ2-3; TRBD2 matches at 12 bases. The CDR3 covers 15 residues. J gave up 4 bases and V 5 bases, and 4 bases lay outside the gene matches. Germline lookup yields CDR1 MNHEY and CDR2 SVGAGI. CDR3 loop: CASSPSGGAPDTQYF. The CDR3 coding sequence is TGTGCCAGCAGTCCTAGCGGGGGGGCCCCAGATACGCAGTATTTT.

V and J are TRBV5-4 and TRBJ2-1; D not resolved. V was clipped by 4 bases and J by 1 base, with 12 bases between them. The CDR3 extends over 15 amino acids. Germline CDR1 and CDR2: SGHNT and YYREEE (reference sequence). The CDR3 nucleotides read TGTGCCAGCAGCCTGGCAGGTTCTTCCTACAATGAGCAGTTCTTC. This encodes CASSLAGSSYNEQFF.

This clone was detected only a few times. The chain's CDR3 is CASSFRTGGYTF. In DNA, the CDR3 is TGTGCCAGCAGCTTCCGGACGGGGGGCTACACCTTC. The V and J genes are TRBV5-4 and TRBJ1-2, with D unclear. The V and J ends lost 2 bases and 8 bases respectively, with 10 bases between them. In germline, CDR1 is SGHNT, CDR2 YYREEE (reference sequence). This CDR3 spans 12 amino acids.

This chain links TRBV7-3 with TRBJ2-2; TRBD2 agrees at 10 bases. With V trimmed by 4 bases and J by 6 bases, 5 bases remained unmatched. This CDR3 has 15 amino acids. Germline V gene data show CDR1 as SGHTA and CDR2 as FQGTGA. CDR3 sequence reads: CASSSERGGSGELFF. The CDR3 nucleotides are TGTGCCAGCAGCTCCGAGCGGGGGGGTTCCGGGGAGCTGTTTTTT.

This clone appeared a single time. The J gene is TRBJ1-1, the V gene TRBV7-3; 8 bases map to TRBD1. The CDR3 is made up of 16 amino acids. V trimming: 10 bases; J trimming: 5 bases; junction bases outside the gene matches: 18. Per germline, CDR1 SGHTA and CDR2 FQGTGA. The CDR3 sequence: CATTRGLTGTGTEAFF. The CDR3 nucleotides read TGTGCCACAACCAGGGGGCTAACAGGGACGGGAACTGAAGCTTTCTTT.

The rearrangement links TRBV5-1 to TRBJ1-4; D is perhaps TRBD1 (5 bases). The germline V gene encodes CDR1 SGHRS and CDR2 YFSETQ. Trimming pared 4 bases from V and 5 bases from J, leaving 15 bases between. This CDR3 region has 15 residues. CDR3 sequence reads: CASSRNSGLNEKLFF. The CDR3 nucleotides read TGCGCCAGCAGCCGGAATTCAGGGTTGAATGAAAAACTGTTTTTT. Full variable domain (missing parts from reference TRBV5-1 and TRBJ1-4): KAGVTQTPRYLIKTRGQQVTLSCSPISGHRSVSWYQQTPGQGLQFLFEYFSETQRNKGNFPGRFSGRQFSNSRSEMNVSTLELGDSALYLCASSRNSGLNEKLFFGSGTQLSVL.

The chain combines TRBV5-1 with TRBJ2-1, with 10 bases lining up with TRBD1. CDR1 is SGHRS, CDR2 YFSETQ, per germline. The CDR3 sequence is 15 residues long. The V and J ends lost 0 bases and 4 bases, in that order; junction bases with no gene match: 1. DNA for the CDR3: TGCGCCAGCAGCTTGGGACAGGGGGCTTACAATGAGCAGTTCTTC. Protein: CASSLGQGAYNEQFF.

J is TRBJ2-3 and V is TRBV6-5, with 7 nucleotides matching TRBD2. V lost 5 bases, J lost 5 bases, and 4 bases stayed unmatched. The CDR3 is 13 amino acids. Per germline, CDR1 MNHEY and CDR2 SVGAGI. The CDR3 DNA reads TGTGCCAGCAGTCGGGGGGTCGGAGATACGCAGTATTTT. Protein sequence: CASSRGVGDTQYF.

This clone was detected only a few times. The DNA for the CDR3 is TGTGCCAGCAGGCCGGGACAGGGGGCCGACACCGGGGAGCTGTTTTTT. Protein sequence: CASRPGQGADTGELFF. This chain joins TRBV2 and TRBJ2-2; 12 nucleotides agree with TRBD1. The CDR3 consists of 16 residues. Trimming took 6 bases from V and 3 from J; bases not matched to a gene: 5. Germline-derived CDR1 and CDR2 are SNHLY and FYNNEI.

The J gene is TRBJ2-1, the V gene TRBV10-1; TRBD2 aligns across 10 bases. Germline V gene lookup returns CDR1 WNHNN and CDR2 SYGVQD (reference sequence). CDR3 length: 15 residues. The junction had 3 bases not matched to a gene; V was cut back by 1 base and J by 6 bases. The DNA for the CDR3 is TGCGCCAGCAGTGAGTTAAGCGGGGGGGCCAATGAGCAGTTCTTC. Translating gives CASSELSGGANEQFF.

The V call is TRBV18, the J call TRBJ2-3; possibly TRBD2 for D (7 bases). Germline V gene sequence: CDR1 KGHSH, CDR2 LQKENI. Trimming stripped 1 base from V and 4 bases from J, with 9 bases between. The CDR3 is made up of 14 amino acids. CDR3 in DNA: TGTGCCAGCTCACCACGGGGGGGCCCAGATACGCAGTATTTT. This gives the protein CASSPRGGPDTQYF. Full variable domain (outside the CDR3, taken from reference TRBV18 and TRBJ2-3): NAGVMQNPRHLVRRRGQEARLRCSPMKGHSHVYWYRQLPEEGLKFMVYLQKENIIDESGMPKERFSAEFPKEGPSILRIQQVVRGDSAAYFCASSPRGGPDTQYFGPGTRLTVL.

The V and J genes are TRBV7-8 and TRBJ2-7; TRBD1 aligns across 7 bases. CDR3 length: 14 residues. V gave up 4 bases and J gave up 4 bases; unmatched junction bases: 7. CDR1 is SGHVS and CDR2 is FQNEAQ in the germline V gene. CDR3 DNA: TGTGCCAGCAGCTCACGACAGGGTCATTACGAGCAGTACTTC. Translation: CASSSRQGHYEQYF.

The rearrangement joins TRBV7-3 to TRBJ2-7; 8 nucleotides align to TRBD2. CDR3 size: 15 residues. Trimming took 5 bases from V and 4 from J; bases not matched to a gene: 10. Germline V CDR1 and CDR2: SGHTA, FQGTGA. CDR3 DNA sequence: TGTGCCAGCAGCCTCTTTGGAAGCGGGGGATACGAGCAGTACTTC. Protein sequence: CASSLFGSGGYEQYF. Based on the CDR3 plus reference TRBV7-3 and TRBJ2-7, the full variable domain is GAGVSQTPSNKVTEKGKYVELRCDPISGHTALYWYRQSLGQGPEFLIYFQGTGAADDSGLPNDRFFAVRPEGSVSTLKIQRTERGDSAVYLCASSLFGSGGYEQYFGPGTRLTVT.

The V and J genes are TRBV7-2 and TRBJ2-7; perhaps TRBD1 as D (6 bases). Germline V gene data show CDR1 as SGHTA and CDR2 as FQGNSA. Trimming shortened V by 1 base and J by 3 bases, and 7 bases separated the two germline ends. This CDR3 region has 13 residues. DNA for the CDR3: TGTGCCAGCAGCTTAGGCAGGGGCTACGAGCAGTACTTC. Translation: CASSLGRGYEQYF.

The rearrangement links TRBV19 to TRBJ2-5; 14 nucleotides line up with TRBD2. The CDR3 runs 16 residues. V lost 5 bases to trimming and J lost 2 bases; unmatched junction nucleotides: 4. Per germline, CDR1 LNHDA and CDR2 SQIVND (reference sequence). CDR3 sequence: CASSLGLAGGQETQYF. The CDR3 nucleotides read TGTGCCAGTAGTCTAGGACTAGCGGGGGGACAAGAGACCCAGTACTTC. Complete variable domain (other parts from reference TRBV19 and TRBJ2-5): DGGITQSPKYLFRKEGQNVTLSCEQNLNHDAMYWYRQDPGQGLRLIYYSQIVNDFQKGDIAEGYSVSREKKESFPLTVTSAQKNPTAFYLCASSLGLAGGQETQYFGPGTRLLVL.

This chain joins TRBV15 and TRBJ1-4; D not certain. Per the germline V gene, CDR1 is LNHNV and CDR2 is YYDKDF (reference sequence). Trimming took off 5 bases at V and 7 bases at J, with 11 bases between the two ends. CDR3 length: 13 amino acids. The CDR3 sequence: CATSAGEGEKLFF. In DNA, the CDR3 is TGTGCCACCAGCGCCGGGGAGGGTGAAAAACTGTTTTTT. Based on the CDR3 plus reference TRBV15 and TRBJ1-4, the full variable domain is DAMVIQNPRYQVTQFGKPVTLSCSQTLNHNVMYWYQQKSSQAPKLLFHYYDKDFNNEADTPDNFQSRRPNTSFCFLDIRSPGLGDTAMYLCATSAGEGEKLFFGSGTQLSVL.

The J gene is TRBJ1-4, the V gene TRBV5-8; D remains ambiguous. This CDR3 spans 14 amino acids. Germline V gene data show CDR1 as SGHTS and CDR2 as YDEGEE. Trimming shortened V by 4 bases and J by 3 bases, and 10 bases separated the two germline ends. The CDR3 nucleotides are TGTGCCAGCAGCCCCGAGAGGTCTAATGAAAAACTGTTTTTT. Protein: CASSPERSNEKLFF. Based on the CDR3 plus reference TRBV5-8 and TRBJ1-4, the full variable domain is EAGVTQSPTHLIKTRGQQATLRCSPISGHTSVYWYQQALGLGLQFLLWYDEGEERNRGNFPPRFSGRQFPNYSSELNVNALELEDSALYLCASSPERSNEKLFFGSGTQLSVL.